The clone carrying this T cell receptor (beta chain) showed up many times. What it binds is not known. The sample originates from a study of metastatic and nonmetastatic thyroid tumors. Across the whole study: Comparative analysis of repertoires was undertaken across blood and tumor or nodule tissue obtained from malignant and benign thyroid patients.

All patients reached thyroid surgery having received no treatment beforehand. Study-wide results and limits: Reports indicated that malignant thyroid tumors showed significantly higher TCR beta diversity than benign nodules did, in blood and tumor.

Original analysis: Clinicopathological groups supplied CDR3 differences that were used to build a distant-metastasis classifier for papillary thyroid cancer. TCRdb called clones again from the PCR reads with MiXCR. The authors' filters were not applied to this entry. The sample records 12,000 or so clones, 33% being singletons. The germline gives CDR1 KGHSH, CDR2 LQKENI. The CDR3 is 16 residues long. After removal of 4 bases from V and 2 bases from J, the junction contained 5 bases not matched to a gene. The rearrangement links TRBV18 to TRBJ2-6; TRBD2 agrees at 7 bases. This sequence was found in a male donor with papillary thyroid cancer or a benign thyroid nodule (not recorded which). Some clones in this sample may be carry-over from other donors' samples. The sample comprised tumor tissue. CDR3 nucleotide sequence: TGTGCCAGCTCACAAGGGACTAAGCCTGGGGCCAACGTCCTGACTTTC. It encodes CASSQGTKPGANVLTF.